Sequencing of this TCR beta chain was carried out in a study of T cell responses to AZD1222 COVID-19 vaccine. Study outcomes and limitations: Without day 14 samples, only post-peak T cell repertoires were studied.

This CDR3 region has 20 residues. V shed 1 base and J 0 bases; nucleotides not matched to a gene: 16. Germline values: CDR1 SGDLS, CDR2 YYNGEE. Sequencing was performed with immunoSEQ multiplex PCR; in TCRdb, only in-frame clones are kept and a portion is missing. The sample consists of 65,000 to 70,000 clones, around 82% of them appearing once. Turning to this clone: What it recognizes is unknown.

The sample in question was peripheral blood, obtained on day 0 of AZD1222 vaccination. This receptor was identified in an adult in good health. The chain joins TRBV9 to TRBJ2-1; 7 bases agree with TRBD1. The CDR3 here is CASSVLSRGPFQSSYNEQFF. DNA for the CDR3: TGTGCCAGCAGCGTATTATCGAGGGGGCCTTTCCAGAGCTCCTACAATGAGCAGTTCTTC.